Following are 20 T cell receptor beta chains from one sample sequenced in a study of a mutant IDH1 vaccine in newly diagnosed glioma. The repertoire was sequenced with immunoSEQ multiplex PCR; TCRdb's copy has only in-frame clones and lacks some. The table includes 50,000 to 70,000 clones, approximately 82% detected once. No antigens are known for them. Documented time point: week 5, during vaccination. Doses consisted of 300 ug of mutant IDH1 20-mer peptide each, paired with topical imiquimod. The starting material was PBMCs, obtained from a glioma patient whose treatment included an IDH1 peptide vaccine. The receptor set was obtained from a young woman with glioma. Some clones in this sample may be carry-over from other donors' samples.

The gene calls are TRBV9 and TRBJ2-7; TRBD2 matches 9 bases. V shed 0 bases and J 2 bases; nucleotides not matched to a gene: 3. CDR3 length: 15 amino acids. Germline-derived CDR1 and CDR2 are SGDLS and YYNGEE. The CDR3 loop reads CASSVGSGGTYEQYF. In nucleotides, the CDR3 is TGTGCCAGCAGCGTAGGCAGCGGGGGGACCTACGAGCAGTACTTC.

The chain is built from TRBV21-1 and TRBJ2-3; the DNA was not compared with TRBD2, the D call given in the table. TRBV21-1 counts as a pseudogene. The CDR3 totals 16 residues. This CDR3 is CASSKSSGGAEGKQYF. The DNA for the CDR3 is TGTGCCAGCAGCAAATCTAGCGGGGGGGCAGAAGGTAAGCAGTATTTT.

The gene calls are TRBV30 and TRBJ1-6; D gene unclear. V was pared by 0 bases and J by 8 bases, with 2 bases between. Germline V gene lookup returns CDR1 GTSNPN and CDR2 SVGIG (reference sequence). CDR3 length equals 11 residues. This CDR3 is CAWSVDSPLHF. The CDR3 region has the DNA TGTGCCTGGAGTGTGGATTCACCCCTCCACTTT.

This clone showed up just once. The chain carries TRBV10-3 and TRBJ1-1; possible D gene TRBD1, 5 bases. V lost 7 bases to trimming and J lost 1 base, with 13 bases between them. Germline CDR1 ENHRY, CDR2 SYGVKD. The CDR3 loop spans 14 amino acids. CDR3 in amino acids: CAINSKTENTEAFF. The CDR3 DNA reads as TGTGCCATCAATAGTAAGACAGAGAACACTGAAGCTTTCTTT.

As concerns this clone: A read error may account for a junction end that differs from germline. Other nucleotide sequences in the sample specify the same CDR3. The chain carries TRBV6-5 and TRBJ1-1; 7 nucleotides agree with TRBD1. The CDR3 length is 15 residues. The germline gives CDR1 MNHEY, CDR2 SVGAGI. CDR3 coding DNA: TGTGCCAGCAACCCGCCAACAGGGGTGAACACCGAAGCTTTCTTT. Translation: CASNPPTGVNTEAFF.

The chain combines TRBV7-2 with TRBJ1-2, with TRBD1 matching over 7 bases. The CDR3 is 18 residues long. The germline V gene encodes CDR1 SGHTA and CDR2 FQGNSA. Trimming cost V 0 bases and J 8 bases; bases outside gene matches: 18. The CDR3 DNA is TGTGCCAGCAGCTTAGCGCTAAGCTACGCAGGGGGGGGCTCGGGCTACACCTTC. This sequence encodes CASSLALSYAGGGSGYTF.

This sequence joins TRBV7-4 and TRBJ1-5; D is perhaps TRBD1 (5 bases). The CDR3 covers 13 residues. Germline V lookup: CDR1 SGHVT, CDR2 SQSDAQ. The germline V and J ends were trimmed by 3 bases and 6 bases, with 9 bases remaining between them. DNA of the CDR3: TGTGCCAGCAGCTTCGGGGCCCGTCAGCCCCAGCATTTT. Residues: CASSFGARQPQHF.

This chain connects TRBV30 to TRBJ1-1; weak D call: TRBD1 (6 bases). CDR3 length: 15 amino acids. Per the germline V gene, CDR1 is GTSNPN and CDR2 is SVGIG (reference sequence). V was trimmed by 6 bases and J by 1 base, leaving 18 bases between them. The CDR3 loop is CACWDQGYWNTEAFF. The CDR3 coding sequence is TGTGCCTGCTGGGACCAGGGGTATTGGAACACTGAAGCTTTCTTT.

The V call is TRBV9, the J call TRBJ2-7; D perhaps matches TRBD2 (7 bases). V dropped 0 bases and J dropped 7 bases, with 11 bases sitting between them. Germline CDR1 is SGDLS and CDR2 is YYNGEE. The CDR3 loop spans 13 amino acids. This CDR3 reads CASSVVEGGEQYF. CDR3 nucleotides: TGTGCCAGCAGCGTAGTTGAGGGGGGGGAGCAGTACTTC. Full variable domain (outside the CDR3, taken from reference TRBV9 and TRBJ2-7): DSGVTQTPKHLITATGQRVTLRCSPRSGDLSVYWYQQSLDQGLQFLIQYYNGEERAKGNILERFSAQQFPDLHSELNLSSLELGDSALYFCASSVVEGGEQYFGPGTRLTVT.

This chain joins TRBV5-6 and TRBJ1-1; perhaps TRBD1 as D (6 bases). There are 15 residues in the CDR3. Germline V gene lookup returns CDR1 SGHDT and CDR2 YYEEEE. V dropped 0 bases and J dropped 8 bases, with 17 bases sitting between them. DNA of the CDR3: TGTGCCAGCAGCTTGGAGACAGGACCTCAGCTGGAAGCTTTCTTT. Protein product: CASSLETGPQLEAFF.

This clone occurred once. V gene TRBV5-5 combines with J gene TRBJ2-5; 8 bases align to TRBD2. CDR1 and CDR2 (germline): SGHKS, YYEKEE (reference sequence). This CDR3 comprises 14 residues. V was clipped by 4 bases and J by 5 bases; unmatched bases: 7. The CDR3 region is CASSKSGGWETQYF. The CDR3 nucleotides read TGTGCCAGCAGCAAATCGGGGGGGTGGGAGACCCAGTACTTC.

This clone was counted between two and nine times. This chain joins TRBV5-1 and TRBJ1-1; D not resolved. Germline loops: CDR1 SGHRS, CDR2 YFSETQ. The CDR3 has 15 residues. V lost 4 bases to trimming and J lost 2 bases, with 15 bases between them. The CDR3 DNA is TGCGCCAGCAGCATCGAACCGACCCGCAACACTGAAGCTTTCTTT. Translation: CASSIEPTRNTEAFF. Full variable domain (missing parts from reference TRBV5-1 and TRBJ1-1): KAGVTQTPRYLIKTRGQQVTLSCSPISGHRSVSWYQQTPGQGLQFLFEYFSETQRNKGNFPGRFSGRQFSNSRSEMNVSTLELGDSALYLCASSIEPTRNTEAFFGQGTRLTVV.

V and J are TRBV19 and TRBJ1-6, with 8 nucleotides matching TRBD1. J lost 15 bases, V lost 2 bases, and 12 bases had no gene match. The germline CDR1 and CDR2 sequences are LNHDA and SQIVND (reference sequence). The CDR3 extends over 15 amino acids. CDR3: CASSIQGARGTNLHF. The CDR3 bases are TGTGCCAGTAGTATACAGGGGGCGAGGGGAACGAACCTCCACTTT.

CDR3 bases: TGTGCCAGCAGCTTAGAAGACAGGGGGGGTTCACCCCTCCACTTT. Translation: CASSLEDRGGSPLHF. The chain recombines TRBV13 with TRBJ1-6; TRBD1 agrees at 9 bases. J was trimmed by 9 bases and V by 1 base; bases with no gene match: 4. The CDR3 is made up of 15 amino acids. Germline loops: CDR1 PRHDT, CDR2 FYEKMQ (reference sequence).

The chain carries TRBV18 and TRBJ2-2; TRBD1 aligns across 9 bases. CDR1 is KGHSH and CDR2 is LQKENI in the germline V gene. V shed 1 base, J shed 5 bases, and the junction held 8 bases outside the gene matches. CDR3 size: 17 residues. The CDR3 is CASSPRRTGAGTGELFF. The CDR3, as DNA: TGTGCCAGCTCACCACGGCGGACAGGGGCGGGAACCGGGGAGCTGTTTTTT. The variable domain in full, completed from reference TRBV18 and TRBJ2-2, reads NAGVMQNPRHLVRRRGQEARLRCSPMKGHSHVYWYRQLPEEGLKFMVYLQKENIIDESGMPKERFSAEFPKEGPSILRIQQVVRGDSAAYFCASSPRRTGAGTGELFFGEGSRLTVL.

The rearrangement links TRBV29-1 to TRBJ2-6; TRBD1 is a possible D gene (6 bases). The germline CDR1 and CDR2 sequences are SQVTM and ANQGSEA. V gave up 4 bases and J gave up 4 bases, with 17 bases separating them. The CDR3 loop spans 16 amino acids. The CDR3 nucleotides are TGCAGCGTTGCCGGGACACCGTCCGTCGGGGCCAACGTCCTGACTTTC. Translated, it gives CSVAGTPSVGANVLTF. The variable domain in full, with the rest retrieved from reference TRBV29-1 and TRBJ2-6, is SAVISQKPSRDICQRGTSLTIQCQVDSQVTMMFWYRQQPGQSLTLIATANQGSEATYESGFVIDKFPISRPNLTFSTLTVSNMSPEDSSIYLCSVAGTPSVGANVLTFGAGSRLTVL.

V and J are TRBV6-1 and TRBJ1-1; unclear D gene. This CDR3 has 11 amino acids. V shed 4 bases and J shed 5 bases, with 5 bases lying between them. The germline gives CDR1 MNHNS, CDR2 SASEGT. CDR3 sequence: CASSAATEAFF. The CDR3, as DNA: TGTGCCAGCAGTGCGGCAACTGAAGCTTTCTTT.

This clone appeared once. V usage is TRBV11-3 and J usage is TRBJ1-3, with D possibly being TRBD1 (6 bases). This CDR3 is built from 14 residues. V lost 5 bases and J 2 bases, leaving 10 bases between the germline ends. Germline assignment: CDR1 SGHNT and CDR2 YENEEA. Here the CDR3 reads CASSPAGAGNTIYF. The CDR3 DNA follows: TGTGCCAGCAGCCCAGCAGGGGCTGGAAACACCATATATTTT.

This sequence joins TRBV6-5 and TRBJ1-2; tentative D call: TRBD1 (6 bases). V lost 5 bases, J lost 2 bases, and 15 bases lay in between. Germline CDR1 and CDR2: MNHEY and SVGAGI. CDR3 size: 15 residues. In DNA, the CDR3 is TGTGCCAGCAGTACGCCGACAGGTCCGAACTATGGCTACACCTTC. This translates into CASSTPTGPNYGYTF.

The chain joins TRBV6-5 to TRBJ1-5, with a possible D match to TRBD1 (5 bases). Per germline, CDR1 MNHEY and CDR2 SVGAGI. The CDR3 spans 13 residues. V gave up 2 bases and J gave up 7 bases, with 9 bases separating them. The CDR3 nucleotides read TGTGCCAGCAGTTACAGGGGCGGGCAGCCCCAGCATTTT. Its translation: CASSYRGGQPQHF.